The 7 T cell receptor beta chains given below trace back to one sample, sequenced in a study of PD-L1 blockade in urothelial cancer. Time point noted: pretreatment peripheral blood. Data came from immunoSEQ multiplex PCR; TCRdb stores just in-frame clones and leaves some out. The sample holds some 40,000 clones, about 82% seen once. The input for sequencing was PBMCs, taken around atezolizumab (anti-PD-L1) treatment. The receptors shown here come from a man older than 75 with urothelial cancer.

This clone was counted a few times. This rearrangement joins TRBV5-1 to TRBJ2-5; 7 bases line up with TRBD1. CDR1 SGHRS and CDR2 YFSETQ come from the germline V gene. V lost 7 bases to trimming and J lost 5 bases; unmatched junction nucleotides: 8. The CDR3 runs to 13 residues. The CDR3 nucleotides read TGCGCCAGCGGTCGGACAGGCGGCGAGACCCAGTACTTC. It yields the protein CASGRTGGETQYF.

This chain's CDR3 is CAWIPGLAGGPNSYEQYF. The CDR3, as DNA: TGTGCCTGGATCCCCGGACTAGCGGGAGGGCCCAACTCCTACGAGCAGTACTTC. The V and J genes are TRBV30 and TRBJ2-7, with 15 bases that match TRBD2. Germline V gene sequence: CDR1 GTSNPN, CDR2 SVGIG (reference sequence). With 4 bases clipped from V and 0 bases from J, the junction kept 10 bases outside the gene matches. The CDR3 consists of 18 residues. The full variable domain, in which reference TRBV30 and TRBJ2-7 provide the parts outside the CDR3, is SQTIHQWPATLVQPVGSPLSLECTVEGTSNPNLYWYRQAAGRGLQLLFYSVGIGQISSEVPQNLSASRPQDRQFILSSKKLLLSDSGFYLCAWIPGLAGGPNSYEQYFGPGTRLTVT.

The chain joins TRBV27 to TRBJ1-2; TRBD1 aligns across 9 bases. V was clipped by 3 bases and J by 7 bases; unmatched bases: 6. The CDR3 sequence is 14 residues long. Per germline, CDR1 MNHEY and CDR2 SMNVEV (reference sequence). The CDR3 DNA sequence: TGTGCCAGCAGTTTGGACAGGGGTCCTAGTGGCTACACCTTC. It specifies CASSLDRGPSGYTF.

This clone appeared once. The CDR3 sequence: CATGEGGGINYGYTF. The CDR3 DNA reads as TGTGCCACAGGGGAGGGAGGGGGGATTAACTATGGCTACACCTTC. The J gene is TRBJ1-2, the V gene TRBV6-6; perhaps TRBD1 as D (6 bases). This CDR3 is 15 amino acids long. Germline-derived CDR1 and CDR2 are MNHNY and SVGAGI (reference sequence). V lost 10 bases to trimming and J lost 1 base, with 19 bases between them.

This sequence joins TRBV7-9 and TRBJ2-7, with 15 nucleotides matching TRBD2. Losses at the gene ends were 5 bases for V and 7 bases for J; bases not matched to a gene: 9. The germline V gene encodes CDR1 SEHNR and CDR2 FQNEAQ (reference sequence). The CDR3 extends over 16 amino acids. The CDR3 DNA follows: TGTGCCAGCAGCCCGGGACTAGCGGGAGGCCTCAGAGAGCAGTACTTC. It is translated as CASSPGLAGGLREQYF.

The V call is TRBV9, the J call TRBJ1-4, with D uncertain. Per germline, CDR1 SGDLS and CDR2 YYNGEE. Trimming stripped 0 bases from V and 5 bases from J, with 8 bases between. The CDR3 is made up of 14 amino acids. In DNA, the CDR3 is TGTGCCAGCAGCGTAGCTACGGGAAATGAAAAACTGTTTTTT. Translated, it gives CASSVATGNEKLFF.

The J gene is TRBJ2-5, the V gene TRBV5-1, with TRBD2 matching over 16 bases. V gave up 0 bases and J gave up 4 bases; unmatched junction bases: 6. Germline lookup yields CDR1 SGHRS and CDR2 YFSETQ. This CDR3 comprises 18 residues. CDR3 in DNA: TGCGCCAGCAGCTTGGAGGGACTAGCGGGAGGGCCCGGAGAGACCCAGTACTTC. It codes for CASSLEGLAGGPGETQYF.